This TCR beta chain was captured in a study of cytomegalovirus exposure and HLA in healthy donors. The CDR3 contains 13 residues. Trimming pared 2 bases from V and 7 bases from J, leaving 11 bases between. CDR1 and CDR2 (germline): MNHEY, SVGAGI. In the PCR, 60 Vbeta and 13 Jbeta primers were used. Method: immunoSEQ multiplex PCR; TCRdb's copy keeps in-frame clones and lacks some. The sample holds about 160,000 clones, about 79% seen once. The chain is built from TRBV6-5 and TRBJ1-2, with D possibly TRBD1 on 5 matching bases. Specimen: PBMCs. The clonotype originates from a woman aged 45-60 years in good health and CMV-seropositive. The DNA for the CDR3 is TGTGCCAGCAGTTACAGGACAAGGGGTGGCTACACCTTC. It yields the protein CASSYRTRGGYTF.